A single sample gave rise to the 13 T cell receptor beta chains below, sequenced in a study of OX40 agonist ivuxolimab in advanced cancers. This table comes from immunoSEQ multiplex PCR, and its TCRdb copy is limited to in-frame clones, with some not included. The sample contains 55,000 to 95,000 clones, around 90% of which appear only once. This sample comprised CD4+ or CD8+ T cells sorted from blood, obtained in a trial of the OX40 agonist ivuxolimab. These TCRs come from an adult with an advanced solid tumor such as melanoma, head and neck, liver or kidney cancer.

This clone was recorded only once. This chain connects TRBV5-6 to TRBJ1-2, with no clear D. The germline V gene encodes CDR1 SGHDT and CDR2 YYEEEE. Trimming took 2 bases from V and 11 from J, leaving 13 bases between them. The CDR3 extends over 12 amino acids. CDR3 sequence (DNA): TGTGCCAGCAGCTTATCCGGCCCTTATTACACCTTC. It encodes CASSLSGPYYTF.

The rearrangement joins TRBV27 to TRBJ2-7; 10 bases are a match to TRBD1. V shed 3 bases and J 4 bases; nucleotides not matched to a gene: 3. This CDR3 is built from 14 residues. Germline values: CDR1 MNHEY, CDR2 SMNVEV (reference sequence). The CDR3 loop is CASSFGTGAYEQYF. DNA for the CDR3: TGTGCCAGCAGTTTTGGGACAGGGGCATACGAGCAGTACTTC.

This rearrangement joins TRBV27 to TRBJ2-1; D might be TRBD2 (5 bases). The CDR3 has 14 amino acids. V was cut by 5 bases and J by 2 bases, with 10 bases left in between. Germline V gene sequence: CDR1 MNHEY, CDR2 SMNVEV (reference sequence). The CDR3 bases are TGTGCCAGCAGTGACGGGATCCCCTACAATGAGCAGTTCTTC. Translated: CASSDGIPYNEQFF.

This clone was seen a single time. This chain joins TRBV7-3 and TRBJ2-4, with no clear D. Germline CDR1 SGHTA, CDR2 FQGTGA. V lost 0 bases, J lost 5 bases, and 11 bases lay in between. This CDR3 spans 15 amino acids. The CDR3 protein is CASSLTYDPENIQYF. The CDR3, as DNA: TGTGCCAGCAGCTTAACGTATGATCCCGAAAACATTCAGTACTTC.

The chain combines TRBV6-4 with TRBJ1-2; TRBD1 matches 7 bases. J was trimmed by 7 bases and V by 0 bases; bases with no gene match: 11. The germline V gene encodes CDR1 MRHNA and CDR2 SNTAGT. This CDR3 region has 16 residues. CDR3 coding DNA: TGTGCCAGCAGTGACTCGAGTTTAGGGGGCCTCGGTGGCTACACCTTC. This gives the protein CASSDSSLGGLGGYTF.

This chain links TRBV19 with TRBJ1-5; 9 bases are a match to TRBD1. The CDR3 runs 15 residues. Germline assignment: CDR1 LNHDA and CDR2 SQIVND (reference sequence). After removal of 6 bases from V and 1 base from J, the junction contained 4 bases not matched to a gene. The CDR3 nucleotides read TGTGCCAGTAGCGGGACAGGGAGAAGCAATCAGCCCCAGCATTTT. Amino acids: CASSGTGRSNQPQHF.

This chain joins TRBV5-6 and TRBJ2-7; 9 bases are a match to TRBD1. Germline V gene data show CDR1 as SGHDT and CDR2 as YYEEEE. J was trimmed by 6 bases and V by 4 bases; bases with no gene match: 8. CDR3 length: 14 residues. CDR3: CASSTDRGVGEQYF. CDR3 nucleotide sequence: TGTGCCAGCAGCACCGACAGGGGGGTCGGCGAGCAGTACTTC.

The rearrangement joins TRBV6-5 to TRBJ1-1, with D hard to call. The ends were cut back, 8 bases at V and 5 bases at J, with 9 bases in the middle. Germline V gene sequence: CDR1 MNHEY, CDR2 SVGAGI. This CDR3 region has 11 residues. The CDR3 DNA sequence: TGTGCCAGCCAGTTTGGGACTGAAGCTTTCTTT. This gives the protein CASQFGTEAFF.

This chain uses TRBV7-2 with TRBJ1-2; no firm D call. The CDR3 consists of 15 residues. V lost 0 bases, J lost 10 bases, and 18 bases lay in between. Germline assignment: CDR1 SGHTA and CDR2 FQGNSA. CDR3 nucleotide sequence: TGTGCCAGCAGCTTAGCTGCTTCCACCTCGGCCTACTACACCTTC. Translated, it gives CASSLAASTSAYYTF. The full variable domain, in which reference TRBV7-2 and TRBJ1-2 provide the parts outside the CDR3, is GAGVSQSPSNKVTEKGKDVELRCDPISGHTALYWYRQSLGQGLEFLIYFQGNSAPDKSGLPSDRFSAERTGGSVSTLTIQRTQQEDSAVYLCASSLAASTSAYYTFGSGTRLTVV.

The rearrangement joins TRBV28 to TRBJ1-5, with D hard to call. Germline V gene sequence: CDR1 MDHEN, CDR2 SYDVKM. V was trimmed by 2 bases and J by 4 bases, leaving 9 bases between them. The CDR3 loop spans 14 amino acids. CDR3: CASSLNYPNQPQHF. CDR3 DNA sequence: TGTGCCAGCAGTTTAAACTACCCGAATCAGCCCCAGCATTTT.

The V and J genes are TRBV4-1 and TRBJ2-1, with D unclear. Trimming shortened V by 2 bases and J by 6 bases, and 11 bases separated the two germline ends. The CDR3 has 14 amino acids. CDR1 MGHRA and CDR2 YSYEKL come from the germline V gene. The CDR3 DNA follows: TGCGCCAGCAGCCAATCGGTAGTCCCCAATGAGCAGTTCTTC. It yields the protein CASSQSVVPNEQFF.

This rearrangement joins TRBV7-3 to TRBJ1-6; D not certain. This CDR3 comprises 13 residues. Trimming pared 6 bases from V and 10 bases from J, leaving 13 bases between. Germline lookup yields CDR1 SGHTA and CDR2 FQGTGA. The CDR3 loop reads CASSQGPLSPLHF. CDR3 DNA sequence: TGTGCCAGCAGTCAAGGACCGCTGTCACCCCTCCACTTT.

Points on this clone: This specimen includes other DNA sequences encoding the same CDR3. The chain carries TRBV7-3 and TRBJ2-5; D ambiguous. Germline V CDR1 and CDR2: SGHTA, FQGTGA. Between the trimmed V and J ends, which lost 0 bases and 1 base, there was a span of 3 bases. The CDR3 runs 13 residues. As DNA, the CDR3 is TGTGCCAGCAGCTTAACGGCCCAAGAGACCCAGTACTTC. It specifies CASSLTAQETQYF.